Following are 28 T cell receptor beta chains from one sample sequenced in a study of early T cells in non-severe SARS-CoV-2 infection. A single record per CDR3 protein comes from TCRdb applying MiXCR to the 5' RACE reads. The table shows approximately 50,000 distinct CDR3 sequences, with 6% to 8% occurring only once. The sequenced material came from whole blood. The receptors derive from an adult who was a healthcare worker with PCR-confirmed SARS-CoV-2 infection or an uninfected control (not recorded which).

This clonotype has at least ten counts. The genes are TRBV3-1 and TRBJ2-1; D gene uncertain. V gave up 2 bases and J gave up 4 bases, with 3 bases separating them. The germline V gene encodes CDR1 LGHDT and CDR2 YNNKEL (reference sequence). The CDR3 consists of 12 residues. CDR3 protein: CASSQLYNEQFF. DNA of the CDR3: TGTGCCAGCAGCCAACTTTACAATGAGCAGTTCTTC.

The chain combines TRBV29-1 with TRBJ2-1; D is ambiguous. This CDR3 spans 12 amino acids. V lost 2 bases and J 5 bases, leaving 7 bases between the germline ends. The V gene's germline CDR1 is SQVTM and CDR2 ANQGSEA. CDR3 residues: CSVENTDNEQFF. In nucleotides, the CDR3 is TGCAGCGTTGAAAACACTGACAATGAGCAGTTCTTC.

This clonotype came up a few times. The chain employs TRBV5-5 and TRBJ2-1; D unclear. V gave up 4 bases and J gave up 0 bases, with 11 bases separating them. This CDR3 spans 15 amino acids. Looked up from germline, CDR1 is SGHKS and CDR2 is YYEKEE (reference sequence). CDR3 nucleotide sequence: TGTGCCAGCAGCCAGGAGCGTCGCTCCTACAATGAGCAGTTCTTC. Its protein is CASSQERRSYNEQFF.

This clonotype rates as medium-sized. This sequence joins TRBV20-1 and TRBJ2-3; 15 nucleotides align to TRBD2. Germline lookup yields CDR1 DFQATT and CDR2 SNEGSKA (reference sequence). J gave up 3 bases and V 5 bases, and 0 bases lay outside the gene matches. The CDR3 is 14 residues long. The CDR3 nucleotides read TGCAGTGCTGGGACTAGCGGGGGGACAGATACGCAGTATTTT. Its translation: CSAGTSGGTDTQYF.

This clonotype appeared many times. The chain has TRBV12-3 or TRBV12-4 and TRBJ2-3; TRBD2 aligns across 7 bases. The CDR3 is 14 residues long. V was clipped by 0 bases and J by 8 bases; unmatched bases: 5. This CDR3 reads CASSLAGGSITQYF. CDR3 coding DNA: TGTGCCAGCAGTTTAGCGGGGGGGAGTATTACGCAGTATTTT.

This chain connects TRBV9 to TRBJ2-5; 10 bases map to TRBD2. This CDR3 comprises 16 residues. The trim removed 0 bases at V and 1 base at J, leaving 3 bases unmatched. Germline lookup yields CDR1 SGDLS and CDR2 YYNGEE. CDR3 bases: TGTGCCAGCAGCGTAGAAGTAGCGGGGGGCCAAGAGACCCAGTACTTC. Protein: CASSVEVAGGQETQYF.

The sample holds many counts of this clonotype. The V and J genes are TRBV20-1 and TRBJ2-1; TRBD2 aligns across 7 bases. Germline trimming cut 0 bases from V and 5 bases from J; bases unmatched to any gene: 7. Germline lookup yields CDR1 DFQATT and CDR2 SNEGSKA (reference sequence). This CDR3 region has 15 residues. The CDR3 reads CSAREGAGDHNEQFF. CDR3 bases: TGCAGTGCTAGAGAGGGCGCGGGGGATCACAATGAGCAGTTCTTC.

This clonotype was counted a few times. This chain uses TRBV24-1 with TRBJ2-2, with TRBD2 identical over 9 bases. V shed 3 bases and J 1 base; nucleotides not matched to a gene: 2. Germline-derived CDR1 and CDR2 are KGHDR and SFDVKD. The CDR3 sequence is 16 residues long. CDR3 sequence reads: CATSDVTSGNTGELFF. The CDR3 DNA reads TGTGCCACCAGTGATGTGACTAGCGGGAACACCGGGGAGCTGTTTTTT.

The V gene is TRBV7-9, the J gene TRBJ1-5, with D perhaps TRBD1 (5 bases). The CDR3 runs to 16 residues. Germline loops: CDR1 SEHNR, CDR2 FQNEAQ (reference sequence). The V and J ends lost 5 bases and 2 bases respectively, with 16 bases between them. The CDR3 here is CASSLGIGVRNQPQHF. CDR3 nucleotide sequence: TGTGCCAGCAGCCTAGGAATAGGGGTTCGCAATCAGCCCCAGCATTTT.

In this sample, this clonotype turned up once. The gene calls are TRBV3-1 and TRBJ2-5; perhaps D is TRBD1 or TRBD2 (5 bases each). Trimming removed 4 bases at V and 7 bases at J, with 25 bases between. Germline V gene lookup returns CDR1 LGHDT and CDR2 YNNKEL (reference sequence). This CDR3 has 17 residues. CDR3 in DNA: TGTGCCAGCAGCCGAACCCTCGCTAGAGCTTTAGGGACGACCCAGTACTTC. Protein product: CASSRTLARALGTTQYF.

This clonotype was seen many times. The CDR3 reads CATSDYETQYF. CDR3 DNA sequence: TGTGCCACCAGTGATTATGAGACCCAGTACTTC. This chain links TRBV24-1 with TRBJ2-5; D gene unclear. This CDR3 is built from 11 residues. The V end lost 2 bases, the J end lost 5 bases, and 2 bases lay between the germline ends. Germline V gene data show CDR1 as KGHDR and CDR2 as SFDVKD.

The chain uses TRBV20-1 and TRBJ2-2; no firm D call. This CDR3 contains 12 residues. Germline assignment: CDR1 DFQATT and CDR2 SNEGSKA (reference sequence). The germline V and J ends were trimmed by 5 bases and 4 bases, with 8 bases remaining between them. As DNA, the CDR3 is TGCAGTGCTGCATCCTTCACCGGGGAGCTGTTTTTT. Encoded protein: CSAASFTGELFF.

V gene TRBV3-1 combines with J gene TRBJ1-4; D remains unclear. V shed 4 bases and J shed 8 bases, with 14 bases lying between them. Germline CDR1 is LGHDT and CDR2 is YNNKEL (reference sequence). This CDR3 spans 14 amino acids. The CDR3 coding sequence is TGTGCCAGCAGCCCCCTCGGGGTGGGCGAAAAACTGTTTTTT. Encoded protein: CASSPLGVGEKLFF.

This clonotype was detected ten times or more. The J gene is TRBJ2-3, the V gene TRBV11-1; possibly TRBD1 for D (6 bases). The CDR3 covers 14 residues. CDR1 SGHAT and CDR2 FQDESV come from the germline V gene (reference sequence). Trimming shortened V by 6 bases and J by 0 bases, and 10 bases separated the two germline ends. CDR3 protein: CASRHRVSTDTQYF. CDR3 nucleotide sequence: TGTGCCAGCAGGCACAGGGTAAGCACAGATACGCAGTATTTT.

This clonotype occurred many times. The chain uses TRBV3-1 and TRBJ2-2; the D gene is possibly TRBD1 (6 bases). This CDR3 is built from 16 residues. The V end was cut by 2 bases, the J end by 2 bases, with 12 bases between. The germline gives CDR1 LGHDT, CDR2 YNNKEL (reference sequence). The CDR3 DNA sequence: TGTGCCAGCAGCCAACTCGACAGGATTAACACCGGGGAGCTGTTTTTT. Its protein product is CASSQLDRINTGELFF.

Written as DNA, the CDR3 is TGCAGCGTTGTTTTAGAGGCGGGTGGCTACACCTTC. Translation gives CSVVLEAGGYTF. The chain joins TRBV29-1 to TRBJ1-2; no clear D gene. Trimming pared 4 bases from V and 7 bases from J, leaving 13 bases between. Germline V gives CDR1 SQVTM, CDR2 ANQGSEA. The CDR3 length is 12 residues. The whole variable domain, remainder taken from reference TRBV29-1 and TRBJ1-2, is SAVISQKPSRDICQRGTSLTIQCQVDSQVTMMFWYRQQPGQSLTLIATANQGSEATYESGFVIDKFPISRPNLTFSTLTVSNMSPEDSSIYLCSVVLEAGGYTFGSGTRLTVV.

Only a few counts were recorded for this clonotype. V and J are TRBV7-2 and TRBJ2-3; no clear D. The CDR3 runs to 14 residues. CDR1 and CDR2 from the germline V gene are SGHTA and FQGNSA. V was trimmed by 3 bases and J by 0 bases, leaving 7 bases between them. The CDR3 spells CASSFDSSTDTQYF. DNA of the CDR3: TGTGCCAGCAGCTTCGATTCTAGCACAGATACGCAGTATTTT.

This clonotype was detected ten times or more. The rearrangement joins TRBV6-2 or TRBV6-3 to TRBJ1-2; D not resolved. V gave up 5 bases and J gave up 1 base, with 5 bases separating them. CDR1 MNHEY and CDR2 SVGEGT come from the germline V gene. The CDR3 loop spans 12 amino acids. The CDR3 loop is CASSPYNYGYTF. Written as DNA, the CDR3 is TGTGCCAGCAGTCCATATAACTATGGCTACACCTTC.

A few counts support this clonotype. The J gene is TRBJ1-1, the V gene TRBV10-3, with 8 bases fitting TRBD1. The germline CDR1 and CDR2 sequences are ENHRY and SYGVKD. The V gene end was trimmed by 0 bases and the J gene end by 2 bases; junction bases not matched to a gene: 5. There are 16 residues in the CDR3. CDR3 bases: TGTGCCATCAGTGAGTCGGGGGACAGGAGAAACACTGAAGCTTTCTTT. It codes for CAISESGDRRNTEAFF.

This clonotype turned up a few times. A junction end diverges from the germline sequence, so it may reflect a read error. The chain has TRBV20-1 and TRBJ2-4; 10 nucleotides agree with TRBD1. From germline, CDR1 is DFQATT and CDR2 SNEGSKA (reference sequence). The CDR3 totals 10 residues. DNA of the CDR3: TGCAGTGCTCCCGGGACAGGGGAGCACTTC. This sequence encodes CSAPGTGEHF.

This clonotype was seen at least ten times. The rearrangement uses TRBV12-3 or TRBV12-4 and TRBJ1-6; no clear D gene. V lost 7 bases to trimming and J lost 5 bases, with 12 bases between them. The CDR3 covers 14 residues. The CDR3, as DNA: TGTGCCAGCAACCGCCGGGAAAATAATTCACCCCTCCACTTT. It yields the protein CASNRRENNSPLHF.

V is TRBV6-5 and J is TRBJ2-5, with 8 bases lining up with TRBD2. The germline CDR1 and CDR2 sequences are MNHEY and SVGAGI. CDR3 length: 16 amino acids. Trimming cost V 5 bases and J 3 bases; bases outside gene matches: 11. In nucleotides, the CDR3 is TGTGCCAGCAGTATGTTAGCGGGGCGGGGAAAAGAGACCCAGTACTTC. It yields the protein CASSMLAGRGKETQYF.

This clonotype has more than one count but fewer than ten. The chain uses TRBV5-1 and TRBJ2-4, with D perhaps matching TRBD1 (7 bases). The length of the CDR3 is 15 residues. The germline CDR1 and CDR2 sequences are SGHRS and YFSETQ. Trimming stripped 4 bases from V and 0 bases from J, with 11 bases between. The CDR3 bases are TGCGCCAGCAGCGGAGGGGGCTTAGCCAAAAACATTCAGTACTTC. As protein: CASSGGGLAKNIQYF.

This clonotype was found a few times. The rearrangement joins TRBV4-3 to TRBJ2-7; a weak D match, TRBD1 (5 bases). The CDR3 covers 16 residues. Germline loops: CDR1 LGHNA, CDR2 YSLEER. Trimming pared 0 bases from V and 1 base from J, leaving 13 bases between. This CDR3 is CASSQDLRGASYEQYF. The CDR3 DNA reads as TGCGCCAGCAGCCAAGATTTAAGGGGTGCGTCCTACGAGCAGTACTTC.

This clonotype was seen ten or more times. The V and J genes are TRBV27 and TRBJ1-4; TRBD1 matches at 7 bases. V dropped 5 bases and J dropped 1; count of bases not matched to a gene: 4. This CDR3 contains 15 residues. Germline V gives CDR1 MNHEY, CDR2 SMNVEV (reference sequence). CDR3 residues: CASSPRQGTNEKLFF. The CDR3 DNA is TGTGCCAGCAGTCCACGACAGGGAACTAATGAAAAACTGTTTTTT.

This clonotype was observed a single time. The CDR3 DNA reads TGTGCCAGCAGCTTATTCGTCGGTTCAGACCAAGAGACCCAGTACTTC. Amino acid sequence: CASSLFVGSDQETQYF. The chain carries TRBV7-9 and TRBJ2-5; D is undetermined. The germline V gene has CDR1 SEHNR and CDR2 FQNEAQ (reference sequence). The CDR3 spans 16 residues. Trimming left V 2 bases short and J 0 bases short, with 13 bases between.

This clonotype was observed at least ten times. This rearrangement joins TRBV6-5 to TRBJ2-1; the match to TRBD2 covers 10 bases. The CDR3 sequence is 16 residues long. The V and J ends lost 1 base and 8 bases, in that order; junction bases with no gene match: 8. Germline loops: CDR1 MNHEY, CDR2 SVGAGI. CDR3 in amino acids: CASSYFSGGAVDEQFF. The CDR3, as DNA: TGTGCCAGCAGTTACTTCAGCGGGGGGGCCGTAGATGAGCAGTTCTTC.

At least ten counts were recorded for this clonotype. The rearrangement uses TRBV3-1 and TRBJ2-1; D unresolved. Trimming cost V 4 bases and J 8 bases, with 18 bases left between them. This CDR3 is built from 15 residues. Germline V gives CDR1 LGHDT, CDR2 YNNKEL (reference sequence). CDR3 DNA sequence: TGTGCCAGCAGCCCCACGGGCTTTGGGTACGATGAGCAGTTCTTC. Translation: CASSPTGFGYDEQFF.